This T cell receptor beta chain was profiled in a study of blood T cells in healthy people across ages. For the second PCR, which ran for about 7 to 11 cycles, a sample-barcoded 5' primer and a J-beta primer mix were used. A single record per CDR3 protein comes from TCRdb applying MiXCR to the 5' RACE reads. The sample holds 1.4 million to 1.5 million distinct CDR3 sequences, 42% seen once. Trimming shortened V by 1 base and J by 9 bases, and 12 bases separated the two germline ends. Germline values: CDR1 MGHRA, CDR2 YSYEKL. CDR3 length: 13 residues. Total RNA was isolated from each sample in quantities of at least 6 micrograms. A single count supports this clonotype.

The chain has TRBV4-1 and TRBJ1-1; D may be TRBD1 (6 bases). The TCR was taken from a woman younger than 35 in good health. The sequenced material came from blood. The CDR3 region has the DNA TGCGCCAGCAGCCAAGTAGGGGGGCGAAAAGCTTTCTTT. Amino acids: CASSQVGGRKAFF.